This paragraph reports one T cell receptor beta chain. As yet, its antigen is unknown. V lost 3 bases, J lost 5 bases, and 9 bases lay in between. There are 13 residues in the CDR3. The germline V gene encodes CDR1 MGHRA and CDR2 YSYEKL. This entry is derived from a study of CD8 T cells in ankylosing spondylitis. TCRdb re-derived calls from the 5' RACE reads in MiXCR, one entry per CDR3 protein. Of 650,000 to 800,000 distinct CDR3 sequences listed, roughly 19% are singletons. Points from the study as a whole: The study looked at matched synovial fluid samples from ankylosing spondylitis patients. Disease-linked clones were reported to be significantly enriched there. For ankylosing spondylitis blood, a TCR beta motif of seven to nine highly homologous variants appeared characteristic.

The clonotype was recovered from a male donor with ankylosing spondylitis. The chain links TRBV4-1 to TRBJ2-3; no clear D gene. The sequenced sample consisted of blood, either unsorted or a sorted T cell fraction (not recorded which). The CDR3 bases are TGCGCCAGCAGCCAGGTGCCCGGAGATACGCAGTATTTT. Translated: CASSQVPGDTQYF.